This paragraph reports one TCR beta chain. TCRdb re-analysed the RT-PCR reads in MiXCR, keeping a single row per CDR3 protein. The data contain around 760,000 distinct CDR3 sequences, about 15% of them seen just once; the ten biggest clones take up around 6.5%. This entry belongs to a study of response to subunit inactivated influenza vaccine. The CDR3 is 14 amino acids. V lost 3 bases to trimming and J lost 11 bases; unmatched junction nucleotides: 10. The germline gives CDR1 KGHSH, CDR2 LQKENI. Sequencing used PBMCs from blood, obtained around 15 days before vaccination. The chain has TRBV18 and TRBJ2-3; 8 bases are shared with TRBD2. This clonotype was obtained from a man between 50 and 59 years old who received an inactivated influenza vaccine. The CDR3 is CASSPSGTPLWQYF. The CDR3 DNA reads TGTGCCAGCTCACCTAGCGGGACGCCGTTGTGGCAGTATTTT.